The sequence of this T cell receptor beta chain was determined in a study of blood T cell repertoires in COVID-19. Germline V gives CDR1 SGHNT, CDR2 YYREEE (reference sequence). V shed 0 bases, J shed 5 bases, and the junction held 2 bases outside the gene matches. The CDR3 spans 14 residues. Here immunoSEQ multiplex PCR was the method, and the copy in TCRdb shows in-frame clones only, minus some. Seen here are approximately 360,000 clones, 89% observed once, and the top ten hold 1% to 1.5%. This TCR derives from a man aged 40-49 years with acute or convalescent COVID-19. The chain has TRBV5-4 and TRBJ1-1; 9 bases align to TRBD1. The specimen sequenced was peripheral blood. Here the CDR3 reads CASSLDRGRTEAFF. The CDR3 DNA follows: TGTGCCAGCAGCTTGGACAGGGGGCGGACTGAAGCTTTCTTT. Combining the CDR3 with reference TRBV5-4 and TRBJ1-1 gives the whole variable domain ETGVTQSPTHLIKTRGQQVTLRCSSQSGHNTVSWYQQALGQGPQFIFQYYREEENGRGNFPPRFSGLQFPNYSSELNVNALELDDSALYLCASSLDRGRTEAFFGQGTRLTVV.